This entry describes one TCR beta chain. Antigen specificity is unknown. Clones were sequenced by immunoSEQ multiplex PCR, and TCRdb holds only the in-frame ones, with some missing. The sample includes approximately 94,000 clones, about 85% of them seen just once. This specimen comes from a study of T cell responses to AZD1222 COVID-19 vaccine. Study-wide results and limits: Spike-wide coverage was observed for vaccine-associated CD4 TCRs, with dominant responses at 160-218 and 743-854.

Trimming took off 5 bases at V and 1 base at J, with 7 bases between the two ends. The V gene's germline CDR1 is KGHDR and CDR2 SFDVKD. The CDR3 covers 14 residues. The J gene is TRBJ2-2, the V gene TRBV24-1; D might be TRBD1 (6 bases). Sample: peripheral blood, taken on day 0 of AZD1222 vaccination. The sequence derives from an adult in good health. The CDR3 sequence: CATSARGNTGELFF. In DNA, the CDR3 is TGTGCCACCAGTGCCAGGGGGAACACCGGGGAGCTGTTTTTT.